This T cell receptor (beta chain) was sequenced in a study of CD8 T cells in ankylosing spondylitis. Study-level results: Within matched ankylosing spondylitis synovial fluid, disease-linked clones were reportedly significantly enriched. What seemed typical of ankylosing spondylitis blood was a TCR beta motif built from several highly homologous variants. Some of the motif variants had earlier been found in reactive arthritis patients' fluid and blood.

Using its own MiXCR run on the 5' RACE reads, TCRdb lists one record per CDR3 protein. The sample has just under 350,000 distinct CDR3 sequences, roughly 15% seen once. On this clonotype: The antigen is undetermined.

The TCR originated in a male donor with ankylosing spondylitis or in good health (not recorded which). Sequencing input: blood, either unsorted or a sorted T cell fraction (not recorded which).

CDR3 DNA: TGTGCCAGCTCACCGGCCGGGACAGGGGGCCTCCCCCTGACTTTC. Protein: CASSPAGTGGLPLTF. This rearrangement joins TRBV18 to TRBJ2-6; 12 bases line up with TRBD1. CDR1 KGHSH and CDR2 LQKENI come from the germline V gene. Trimming cost V 3 bases and J 15 bases; bases outside gene matches: 9. The CDR3 length is 15 residues.